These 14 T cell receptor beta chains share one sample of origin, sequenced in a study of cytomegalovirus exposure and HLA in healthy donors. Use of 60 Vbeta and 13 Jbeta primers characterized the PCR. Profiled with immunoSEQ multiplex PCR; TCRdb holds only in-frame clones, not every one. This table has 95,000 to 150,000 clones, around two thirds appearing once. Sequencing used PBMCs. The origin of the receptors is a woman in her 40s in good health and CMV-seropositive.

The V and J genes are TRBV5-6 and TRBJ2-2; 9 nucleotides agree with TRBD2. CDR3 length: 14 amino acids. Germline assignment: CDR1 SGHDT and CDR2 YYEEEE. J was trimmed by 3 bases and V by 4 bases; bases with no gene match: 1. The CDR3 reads CASSTSGHTGELFF. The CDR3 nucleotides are TGTGCCAGCAGCACTAGCGGGCACACCGGGGAGCTGTTTTTT.

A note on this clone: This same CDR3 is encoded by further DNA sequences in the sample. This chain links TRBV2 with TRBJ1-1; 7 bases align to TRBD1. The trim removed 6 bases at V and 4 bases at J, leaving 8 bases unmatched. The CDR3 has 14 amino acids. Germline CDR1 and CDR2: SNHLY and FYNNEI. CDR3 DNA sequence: TGTGCCAGCAGGGGAACAGGGGCGGGCACTGAAGCTTTCTTT. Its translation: CASRGTGAGTEAFF.

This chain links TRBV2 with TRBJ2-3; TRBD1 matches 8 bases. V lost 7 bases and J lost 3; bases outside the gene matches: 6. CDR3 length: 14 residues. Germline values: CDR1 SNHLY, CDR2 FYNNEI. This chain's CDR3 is CASIGQGGTDTQYF. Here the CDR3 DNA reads TGTGCCAGCATTGGACAGGGTGGGACAGATACGCAGTATTTT.

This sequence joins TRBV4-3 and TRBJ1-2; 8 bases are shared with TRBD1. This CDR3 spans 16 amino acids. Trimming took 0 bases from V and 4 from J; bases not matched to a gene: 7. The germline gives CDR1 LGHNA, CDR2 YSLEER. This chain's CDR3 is CASSQDSGQASYGYTF. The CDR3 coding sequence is TGCGCCAGCAGCCAAGATTCGGGACAGGCCTCCTATGGCTACACCTTC.

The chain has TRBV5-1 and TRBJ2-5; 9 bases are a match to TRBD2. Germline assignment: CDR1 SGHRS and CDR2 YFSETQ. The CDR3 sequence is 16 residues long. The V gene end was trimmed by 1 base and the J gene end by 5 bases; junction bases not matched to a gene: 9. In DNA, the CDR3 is TGCGCCAGCAGCTTGCAAGGGCGGGGGGGAGGCGAGACCCAGTACTTC. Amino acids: CASSLQGRGGGETQYF.

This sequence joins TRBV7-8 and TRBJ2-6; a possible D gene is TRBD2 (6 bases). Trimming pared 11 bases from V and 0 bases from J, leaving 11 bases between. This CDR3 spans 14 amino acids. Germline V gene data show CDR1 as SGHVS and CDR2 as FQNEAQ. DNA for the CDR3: TGTGCCTTCTTCGGGGGCTCTGGGGCCAACGTCCTGACTTTC. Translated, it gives CAFFGGSGANVLTF.

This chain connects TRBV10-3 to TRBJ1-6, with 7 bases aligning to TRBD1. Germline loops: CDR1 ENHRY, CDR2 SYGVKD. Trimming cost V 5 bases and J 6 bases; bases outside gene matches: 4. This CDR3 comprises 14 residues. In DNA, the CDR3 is TGTGCCATCAGTAGCACAGGGGTTAATTCACCCCTCCACTTT. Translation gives CAISSTGVNSPLHF.

CDR3 loop: CASTRGAFYNEQFF. The CDR3 nucleotides read TGTGCCAGCACCCGGGGGGCTTTCTACAATGAGCAGTTCTTC. The rearrangement joins TRBV6-5 to TRBJ2-1; TRBD2 might be the D (7 bases). Trimming left V 7 bases short and J 3 bases short, with 13 bases between. From germline, CDR1 is MNHEY and CDR2 SVGAGI. The CDR3 sequence is 14 residues long.

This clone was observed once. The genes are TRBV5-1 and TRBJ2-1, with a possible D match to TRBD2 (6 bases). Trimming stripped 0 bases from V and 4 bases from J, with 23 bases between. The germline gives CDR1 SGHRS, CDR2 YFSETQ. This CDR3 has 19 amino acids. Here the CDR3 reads CASSLEGGAGTGAYNEQFF. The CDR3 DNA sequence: TGCGCCAGCAGCTTGGAGGGAGGAGCCGGGACTGGCGCATACAATGAGCAGTTCTTC.

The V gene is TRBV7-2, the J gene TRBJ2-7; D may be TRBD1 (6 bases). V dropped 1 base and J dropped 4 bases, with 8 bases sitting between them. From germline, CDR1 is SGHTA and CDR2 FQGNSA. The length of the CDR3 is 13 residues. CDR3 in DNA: TGTGCCAGCAGCTTAGACAGGGTTTACGAGCAGTACTTC. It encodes CASSLDRVYEQYF.

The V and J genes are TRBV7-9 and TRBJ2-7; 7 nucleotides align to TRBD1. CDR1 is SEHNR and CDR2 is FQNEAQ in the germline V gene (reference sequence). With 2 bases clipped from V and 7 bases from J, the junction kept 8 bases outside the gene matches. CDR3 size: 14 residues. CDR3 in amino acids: CASSLLTGVGEQYF. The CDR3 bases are TGTGCCAGCAGCTTACTTACAGGGGTCGGTGAGCAGTACTTC.

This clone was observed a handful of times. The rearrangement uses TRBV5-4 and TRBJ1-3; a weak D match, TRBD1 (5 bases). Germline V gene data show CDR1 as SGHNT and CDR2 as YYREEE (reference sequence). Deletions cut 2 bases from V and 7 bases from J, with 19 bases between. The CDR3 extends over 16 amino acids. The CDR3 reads CASSFGSGGGGNTIYF. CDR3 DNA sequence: TGTGCCAGCAGCTTCGGGTCGGGCGGCGGGGGGAACACCATATATTTT.

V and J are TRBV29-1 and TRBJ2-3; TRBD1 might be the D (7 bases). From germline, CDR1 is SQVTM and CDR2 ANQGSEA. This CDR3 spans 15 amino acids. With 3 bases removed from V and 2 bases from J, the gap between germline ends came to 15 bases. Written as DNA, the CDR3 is TGCAGCGTTGATGGGTCAGGGGGGCTCACAGATACGCAGTATTTT. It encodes CSVDGSGGLTDTQYF.

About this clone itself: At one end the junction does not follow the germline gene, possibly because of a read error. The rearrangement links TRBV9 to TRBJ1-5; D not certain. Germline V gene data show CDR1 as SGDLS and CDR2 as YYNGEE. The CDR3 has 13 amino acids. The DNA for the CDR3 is TGTGCCAGCAGCGTAGATAGCGATCAGCCCCAGCATTTT. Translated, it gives CASSVDSDQPQHF.